Sequencing of this T cell receptor beta chain was carried out in a study of CD8 T cells in ankylosing spondylitis. Whole-study findings and limits: Eight or nine highly homologous variants made up a TCR beta motif that seemed to typify ankylosing spondylitis blood. As reported, disease-linked clones showed significant enrichment in matched ankylosing spondylitis synovial fluid.

TCRdb re-analysed the 5' RACE reads in MiXCR, keeping a single row per CDR3 protein. The sample has under 400,000 distinct CDR3 sequences; more than 9% are singletons. The CDR3 totals 13 residues. The V gene lost 6 bases and the J gene lost 3 bases, with 11 bases spanning the gap. This clonotype was seen many times. The antigen is undetermined. The chain has TRBV12-3 or TRBV12-4 and TRBJ1-1, with a tentative D call TRBD1 (6 bases). The sample comprised blood, either unsorted or a sorted T cell fraction (not recorded which). This receptor was obtained from a female donor with ankylosing spondylitis or in good health (not recorded which). The DNA of the CDR3 is TGTGCCAGCAGCCGGGGACAATACACTGAAGCTTTCTTT. Translation gives CASSRGQYTEAFF.